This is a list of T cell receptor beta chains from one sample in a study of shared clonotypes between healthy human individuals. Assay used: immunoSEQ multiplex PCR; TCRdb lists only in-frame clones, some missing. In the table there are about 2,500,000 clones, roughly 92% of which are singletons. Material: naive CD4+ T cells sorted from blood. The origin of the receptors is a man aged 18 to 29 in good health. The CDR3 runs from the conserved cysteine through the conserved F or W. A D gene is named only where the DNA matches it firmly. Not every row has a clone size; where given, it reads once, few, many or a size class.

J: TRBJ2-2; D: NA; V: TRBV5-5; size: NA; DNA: TGTGCCAGCAAGGGGCGCGATAAGAACACCGGGGAGCTGTTTTTT; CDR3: CASKGRDKNTGELFF
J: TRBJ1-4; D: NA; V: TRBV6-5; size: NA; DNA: TGTGCCAGCAGAGGGACATTTGACAATGAAAAACTGTTTTTT; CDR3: CASRGTFDNEKLFF
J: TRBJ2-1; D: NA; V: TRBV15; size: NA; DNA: TGTGCCACCAGCAGAGGTAGACAAGATAACAATGAGCAGTTCTTC; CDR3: CATSRGRQDNNEQFF
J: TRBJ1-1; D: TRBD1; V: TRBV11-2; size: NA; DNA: TGTGCCAGCAGCTTACGGCAGGGGGACCCTGAAGCTTTCTTT; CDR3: CASSLRQGDPEAFF
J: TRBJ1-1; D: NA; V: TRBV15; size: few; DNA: TGTGCCACCAGCATCACCGAGGTAGGTTTCTTT; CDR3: CATSITEVGFF
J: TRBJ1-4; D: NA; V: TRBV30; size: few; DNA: TGTGCCTGGAGGGGTGCTGAAAAACTGTTTTTT; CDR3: CAWRGAEKLFF
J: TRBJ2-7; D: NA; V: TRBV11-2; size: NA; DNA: TGTGCCAGCAGCTCCGGACTGATTTACGAGCAGTACTTC; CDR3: CASSSGLIYEQYF
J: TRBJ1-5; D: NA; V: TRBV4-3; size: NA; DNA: TGCGCCAGCAGCCAAGAATGGGGGTCCAATCAGCCCCAGCATTTT; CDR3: CASSQEWGSNQPQHF
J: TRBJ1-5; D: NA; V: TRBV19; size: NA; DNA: TGTGCCAGTTGCGGAGGGGTTTCTAGCAATCAGCCCCAGCATTTT; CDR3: CASCGGVSSNQPQHF
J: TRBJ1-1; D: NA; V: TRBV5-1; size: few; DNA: TGCGCCAGCAAAGAGGGGTTGAACACTGAAGCTTTCTTT; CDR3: CASKEGLNTEAFF
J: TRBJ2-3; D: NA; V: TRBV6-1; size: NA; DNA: TGTGCCAGCAGTGACCCCGGGGCCAGCACAGATACGCAGTATTTT; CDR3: CASSDPGASTDTQYF
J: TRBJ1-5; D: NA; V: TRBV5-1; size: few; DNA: TGCGCCAGCAGCCCGTGGGGAGATCAGCCCCAGCATTTT; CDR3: CASSPWGDQPQHF
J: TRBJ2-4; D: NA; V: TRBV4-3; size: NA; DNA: TGCGCCAGCAGCCAAGAATTGCGAGTTTCGGGGAAAGCCAAAAACATTCAGTACTTC; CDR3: CASSQELRVSGKAKNIQYF
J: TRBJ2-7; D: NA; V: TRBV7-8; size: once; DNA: TGTGCCAGCAGCCCGAAACAGGGACGCGAGCAGTACTTC; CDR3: CASSPKQGREQYF
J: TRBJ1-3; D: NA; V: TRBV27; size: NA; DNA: TGTGCCAGCAGTTTATCCTCTCATGGAAACACCATATATTTT; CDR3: CASSLSSHGNTIYF
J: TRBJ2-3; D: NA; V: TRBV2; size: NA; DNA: TGTGCCAGCAGTGAAGGGGGGTGGACTAGCACAGATACGCAGTATTTT; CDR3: CASSEGGWTSTDTQYF
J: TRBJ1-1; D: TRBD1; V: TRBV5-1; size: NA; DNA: TGCGCCAGCAGCTTCGTGGGGGACAGGAAGAACACTGAAGCTTTCTTT; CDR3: CASSFVGDRKNTEAFF
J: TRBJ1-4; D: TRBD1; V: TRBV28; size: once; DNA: TGTGCCAGCAGTTTAGGGACAGGGGGCAGTGAAAAACTGTTTTTT; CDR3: CASSLGTGGSEKLFF
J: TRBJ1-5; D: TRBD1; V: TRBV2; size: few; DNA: TGTGCCAGCAGTGGGGCATGGACAGGGGGGTCGGAGCCCCAGCATTTT; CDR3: CASSGAWTGGSEPQHF
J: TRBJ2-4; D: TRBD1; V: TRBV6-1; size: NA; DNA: TGTGCCAGCAGCGCACAGGGGGCAGGAAACATTCAGTACTTC; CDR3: CASSAQGAGNIQYF
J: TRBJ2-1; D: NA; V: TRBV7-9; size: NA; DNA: TGTGCCAGCTCCCAAGGACTTAGGGTATACAATGAGCAGTTCTTC; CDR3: CASSQGLRVYNEQFF
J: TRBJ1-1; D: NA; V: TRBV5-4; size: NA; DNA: TGTGCCAGCAGCTTGAACGGGGCCCGGGTTGAAGCTTTCTTT; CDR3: CASSLNGARVEAFF
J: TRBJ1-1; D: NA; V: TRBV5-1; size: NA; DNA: TGCGCCAGCAGCTTGGGGGCGGGATCAGGGACTGAAGCTTTCTTT; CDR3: CASSLGAGSGTEAFF
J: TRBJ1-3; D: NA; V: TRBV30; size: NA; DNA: TGTGCCTGGGGTATTTCTGGAAACACCATATATTTT; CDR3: CAWGISGNTIYF
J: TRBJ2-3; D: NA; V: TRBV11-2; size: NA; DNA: TGTGCCAGCAGCTTAGCCGGGAGCGTCACAGATACGCAGTATTTT; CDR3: CASSLAGSVTDTQYF
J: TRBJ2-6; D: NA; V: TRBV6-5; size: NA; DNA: TGTGCCAGCAGTTACTCGACGGGTACCGGGGCCAACGTCCTGACTTTC; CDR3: CASSYSTGTGANVLTF
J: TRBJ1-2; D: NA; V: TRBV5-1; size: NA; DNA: TGCGCCAGCAGCTTGGCGGCAGGGGATGGCTACACCTTC; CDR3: CASSLAAGDGYTF
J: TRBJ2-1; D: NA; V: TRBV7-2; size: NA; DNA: TGTGCCAGCAGCTTAGTTTGGGCAGATGAGCAGTTCTTC; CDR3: CASSLVWADEQFF
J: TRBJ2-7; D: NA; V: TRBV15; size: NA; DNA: TGTGCCACCAGAAGGGACACCTACGGATTGGAGCAGTACTTC; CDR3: CATRRDTYGLEQYF
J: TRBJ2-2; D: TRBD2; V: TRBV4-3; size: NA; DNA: TGCGCCAGCAGCCAACTAGCGGGAGAGATCGGGGAGCTGTTTTTT; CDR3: CASSQLAGEIGELFF
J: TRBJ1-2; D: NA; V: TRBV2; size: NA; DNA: TGTGCCAGCAGTGAAGAGGGAGGAGCAGGCTATGGCTACACCTTC; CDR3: CASSEEGGAGYGYTF
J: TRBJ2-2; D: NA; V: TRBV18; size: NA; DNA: TGTGCCAGCTCACCGGGGGCGAGGGAGCTGTTTTTT; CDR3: CASSPGARELFF
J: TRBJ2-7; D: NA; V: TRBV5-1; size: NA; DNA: TGCGCCAGCAGCTTGGGACAGACTAGCTCCTACGAGCAGTACTTC; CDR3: CASSLGQTSSYEQYF
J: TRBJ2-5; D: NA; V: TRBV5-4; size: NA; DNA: TGTGCCAGCAGCCCGGGTCTCCAGGAGGCCCAGTACTTC; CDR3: CASSPGLQEAQYF
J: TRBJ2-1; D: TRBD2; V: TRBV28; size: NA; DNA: TGTGCCACAAACCTAGCGGGGAGTTACAATGAGCAGTTCTTC; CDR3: CATNLAGSYNEQFF
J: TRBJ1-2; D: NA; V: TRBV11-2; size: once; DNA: NA; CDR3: CASSLYSGFGNGYTF
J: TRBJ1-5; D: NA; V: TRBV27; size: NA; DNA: TGTGCCAGCACACCGACAGGCGGAAGCAATCAGCCCCAGCATTTT; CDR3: CASTPTGGSNQPQHF
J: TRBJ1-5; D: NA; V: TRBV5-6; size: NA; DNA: TGTGCCAGCAGCTTGGGTGGGCAGGGCAATCAGCCCCAGCATTTT; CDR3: CASSLGGQGNQPQHF
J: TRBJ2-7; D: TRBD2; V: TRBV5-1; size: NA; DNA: TGCGCCAGCAGCTTGCGACCTAAACTAGCGGGAGAGGTTTACTACGAGCAGTACTTC; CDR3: CASSLRPKLAGEVYYEQYF
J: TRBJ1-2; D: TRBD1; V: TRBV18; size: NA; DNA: TGTGCCAGCTCACCTACAGGACAGGGGTCGAAATATGGCTACACCTTC; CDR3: CASSPTGQGSKYGYTF
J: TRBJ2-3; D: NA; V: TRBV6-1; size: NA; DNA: TGTGCCAGCAGGGACAAGTCAGATACGCAGTATTTT; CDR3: CASRDKSDTQYF
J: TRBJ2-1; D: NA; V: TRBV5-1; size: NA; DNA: TGCGCCAGCAGCTTATCGACAGCTAGCGCGAATGAGCAGTTCTTC; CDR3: CASSLSTASANEQFF
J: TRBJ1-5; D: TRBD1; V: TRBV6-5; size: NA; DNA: TGTGCCAGCAGTTTATCGGGACAGGGGGACAATCAGCCCCAGCATTTT; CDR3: CASSLSGQGDNQPQHF
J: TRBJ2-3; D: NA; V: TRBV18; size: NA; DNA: TGTGCCAGCCCCCCGGACTCCGGGAGTGATACGCAGTATTTT; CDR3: CASPPDSGSDTQYF
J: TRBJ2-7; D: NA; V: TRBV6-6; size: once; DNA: TGTGCCAGCAGTTATGCACCTGTAGCTTACGAGCAGTACTTC; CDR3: CASSYAPVAYEQYF
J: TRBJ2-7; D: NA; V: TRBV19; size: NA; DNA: TGTGCCAGTAGAAGGCAGATGAGCTCCTACGAGCAGTACTTC; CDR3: CASRRQMSSYEQYF
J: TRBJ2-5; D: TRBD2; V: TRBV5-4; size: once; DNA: TGTGCCAGCAGCAACCCGACTAGCGGGGGATCCGGAAAAGAGACCCAGTACTTC; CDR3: CASSNPTSGGSGKETQYF
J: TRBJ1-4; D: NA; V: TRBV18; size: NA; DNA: TGTGCCAGCTCCCAAATTAACTCCGAAAAACTGTTTTTT; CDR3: CASSQINSEKLFF
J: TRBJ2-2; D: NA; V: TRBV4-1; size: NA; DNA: TGCGCCAGCAGCCAAGATACCGGGGAGCTGTTTTTT; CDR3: CASSQDTGELFF
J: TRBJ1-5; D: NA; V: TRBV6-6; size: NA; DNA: TGTGCCAGCAGAAGTACCACAGAGAATCAGCCCCAGCATTTT; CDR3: CASRSTTENQPQHF
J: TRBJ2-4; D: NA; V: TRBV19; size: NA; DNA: TGTGCCAGTAGTATAGGATCGGGACCCAAAAACATTCAGTACTTC; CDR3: CASSIGSGPKNIQYF
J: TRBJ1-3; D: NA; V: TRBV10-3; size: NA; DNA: TGTGCCATCAGCCTCGGGACGGCCGCAGTCTCTGGAAACACCATATATTTT; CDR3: CAISLGTAAVSGNTIYF
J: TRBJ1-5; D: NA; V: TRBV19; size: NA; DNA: TGTGCCAGTAGTACGGACATGGGCAATCAGCCCCAGCATTTT; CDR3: CASSTDMGNQPQHF